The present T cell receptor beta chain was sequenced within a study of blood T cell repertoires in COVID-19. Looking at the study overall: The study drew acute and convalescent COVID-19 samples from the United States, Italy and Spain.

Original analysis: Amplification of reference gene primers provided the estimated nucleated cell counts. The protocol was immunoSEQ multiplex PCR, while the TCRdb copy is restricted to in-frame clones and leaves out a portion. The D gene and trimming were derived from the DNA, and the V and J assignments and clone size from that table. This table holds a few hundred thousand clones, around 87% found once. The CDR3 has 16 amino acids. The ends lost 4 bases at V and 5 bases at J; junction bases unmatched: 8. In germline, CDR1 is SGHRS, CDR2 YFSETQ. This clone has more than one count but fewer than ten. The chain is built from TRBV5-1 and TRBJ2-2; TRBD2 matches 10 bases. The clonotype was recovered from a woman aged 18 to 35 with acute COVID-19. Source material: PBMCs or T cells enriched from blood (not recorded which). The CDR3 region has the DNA TGCGCCAGCAGCACTGGACTAGCGGAAATAACCGGGGAGCTGTTTTTT. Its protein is CASSTGLAEITGELFF.